This record concerns one T cell receptor (beta chain) sequence. Its cognate antigen is unknown. This sample is part of a study of blood T cells in healthy people across ages. Study-level results: Unsorted PBMCs ruled out conclusive naive versus antigen-experienced comparison. Getting older went along with TCR beta diversity per million T cells dropping roughly linearly.

The authors ran a second PCR of about 6 to 11 cycles using a sample-barcoded 5' primer and a J-beta primer mix. TCRdb reprocessed the 5' RACE reads with MiXCR, giving one entry per CDR3 protein. The sample has roughly 1.5 million distinct CDR3 sequences, under 55% seen once. The ends lost 3 bases at V and 5 bases at J; junction bases unmatched: 6. Germline loops: CDR1 DFQATT, CDR2 SNEGSKA (reference sequence). CDR3 size: 14 residues. Sequenced input: blood. The chain uses TRBV20-1 and TRBJ2-3, with TRBD2 identical over 9 bases. The sequence came from a woman aged 18-29 years in good health. The CDR3 nucleotides read TGCAGTGCTAGGACTAGCGGAAACAGAGATACGCAGTATTTT. It specifies CSARTSGNRDTQYF.